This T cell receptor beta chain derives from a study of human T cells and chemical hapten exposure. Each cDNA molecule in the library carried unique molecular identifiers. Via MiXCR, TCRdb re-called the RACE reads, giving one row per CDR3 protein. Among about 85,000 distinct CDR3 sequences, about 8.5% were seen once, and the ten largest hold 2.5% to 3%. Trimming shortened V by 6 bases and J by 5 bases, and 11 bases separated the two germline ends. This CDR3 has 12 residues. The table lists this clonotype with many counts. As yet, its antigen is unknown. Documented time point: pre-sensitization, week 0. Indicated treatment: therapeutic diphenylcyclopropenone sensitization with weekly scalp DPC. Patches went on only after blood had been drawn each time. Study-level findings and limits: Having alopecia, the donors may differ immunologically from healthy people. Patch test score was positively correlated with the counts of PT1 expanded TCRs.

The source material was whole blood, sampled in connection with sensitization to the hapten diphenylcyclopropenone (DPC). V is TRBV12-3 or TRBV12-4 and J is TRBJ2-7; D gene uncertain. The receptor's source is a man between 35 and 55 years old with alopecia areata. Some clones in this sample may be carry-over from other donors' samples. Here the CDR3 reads CASSPGVHEQYF. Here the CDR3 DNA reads TGTGCCAGCAGCCCTGGGGTGCACGAGCAGTACTTC.